The next 12 T cell receptor beta chains were all read from a single sample in a study of blood T cell repertoires in COVID-19 (dated by TCRdb to 2020 to 2022). To prepare the library, the immunoSEQ multiplex PCR assay was applied. TCRdb mirrors the immuneACCESS table, restricted to in-frame sequences. Some clones are absent from its copies; in checked studies, under half trace to an unresolved V gene, and the reason for the others is unknown. This sample gives some 220,000 clones in total; 83% of them show up just once. The ten top clones hold over 4.5% of the sample. Sequencing input: peripheral blood. Receptor source: a human donor in a cohort sampled during active COVID-19.

V gene TRBV30 combines with J gene TRBJ1-5; 7 positions agree with TRBD1. Germline loops: CDR1 GTSNPN, CDR2 SVGIG (reference sequence). V gave up 4 bases and J gave up 6 bases; unmatched junction bases: 6. This CDR3 contains 13 residues. The chain's CDR3 is CAWNTGAGQPQHF. In DNA form, the CDR3 reads TGTGCCTGGAATACAGGGGCAGGTCAGCCCCAGCATTTT.

The rearrangement links TRBV2 to TRBJ2-7; TRBD1 might be the D (5 bases). The CDR3 spans 14 residues. V was trimmed by 4 bases and J by 2 bases, leaving 12 bases between them. Germline V gene sequence: CDR1 SNHLY, CDR2 FYNNEI. The CDR3, as DNA: TGTGCCAGCAGTGTTTTTCAGGGCGCCTACGAGCAGTACTTC. It yields the protein CASSVFQGAYEQYF.

The chain couples TRBV6-2 or TRBV6-3 to TRBJ1-1; 11 positions match TRBD1. The CDR3 is 17 residues long. CDR1 and CDR2 from the germline V gene are MNHEY and SVGEGT. Unmatched junction bases numbered 10, after V lost 6 bases and J lost 1 base. DNA of the CDR3: TGTGCCAGCAGCAAGGACAGGGGGCCCCCCCGGAACACTGAAGCTTTCTTT. It codes for CASSKDRGPPRNTEAFF.

The V call is TRBV6-5, the J call TRBJ1-4; TRBD1 is a possible D gene (5 bases). Germline CDR1 and CDR2: MNHEY and SVGAGI. Deletions cut 0 bases from V and 8 bases from J, with 13 bases between. The CDR3 contains 15 residues. The CDR3 DNA is TGTGCCAGCAGTTACTCAAGGGGAAACGGGGAAAAACTGTTTTTT. This encodes CASSYSRGNGEKLFF.

This clone was observed once. V gene TRBV6-2 or TRBV6-3 combines with J gene TRBJ1-5, with 9 bases lining up with TRBD1. Germline assignment: CDR1 MNHEY and CDR2 SVGEGT. This CDR3 is 13 amino acids long. The V gene end was trimmed by 5 bases and the J gene end by 7 bases; junction bases not matched to a gene: 3. Here the CDR3 DNA reads TGTGCCAGCAGTGACAGGGGGTACCAGCCCCAGCATTTT. It is translated as CASSDRGYQPQHF.

This clone was detected many times. J is TRBJ2-7 and V is TRBV2; 8 bases match TRBD1. The germline V gene encodes CDR1 SNHLY and CDR2 FYNNEI. The CDR3 is 14 amino acids. With 7 bases clipped from V and 2 bases from J, the junction kept 7 bases outside the gene matches. The CDR3: CASTQGAGTYEQYF. As DNA, the CDR3 is TGTGCCAGCACCCAGGGGGCAGGAACCTACGAGCAGTACTTC.

The J gene is TRBJ2-7, the V gene TRBV6-6; TRBD2 might be the D (7 bases). With 6 bases removed from V and 0 bases from J, the gap between germline ends came to 12 bases. The CDR3 is 14 residues long. CDR1 is MNHNY, CDR2 SVGAGI, per germline (reference sequence). In DNA, the CDR3 is TGTGCCAGCAGGAGGGGGGGGAGCTCCTACGAGCAGTACTTC. This gives the protein CASRRGGSSYEQYF.

The gene calls are TRBV6-2 or TRBV6-3 and TRBJ2-2, with 13 bases aligning to TRBD2. V was clipped by 6 bases and J by 4 bases; unmatched bases: 5. The CDR3 consists of 16 residues. In germline, CDR1 is MNHEY, CDR2 SVGEGT. CDR3 DNA sequence: TGTGCCAGCAGCCCGACTAGCGGGGGGCCCACCGGGGAGCTGTTTTTT. Protein sequence: CASSPTSGGPTGELFF.

This sequence joins TRBV7-2 and TRBJ2-4; 8 nucleotides align to TRBD2. The CDR3 consists of 19 residues. CDR1 and CDR2 (germline): SGHTA, FQGNSA. Trimming at V came to 8 bases and at J to 5 bases, leaving 23 bases not matched to a gene. The CDR3 region is CASALRSGRGIFIENIQYF. The DNA for the CDR3 is TGTGCCAGCGCCTTACGGAGCGGGAGAGGGATTTTTATCGAAAACATTCAGTACTTC.

The genes are TRBV9 and TRBJ1-2; D possibly corresponds to TRBD1 (6 bases). The V gene's germline CDR1 is SGDLS and CDR2 YYNGEE. The V gene lost 2 bases and the J gene lost 13 bases, with 24 bases spanning the gap. This CDR3 has 15 amino acids. CDR3 loop: CASSVAPGRDNPRTF. The CDR3 bases are TGTGCCAGCAGCGTCGCACCGGGACGGGACAACCCACGCACCTTC.

The chain links TRBV21-1 to TRBJ1-6; the table's D call, TRBD1, has no DNA check behind it. TRBV21-1 constitutes a pseudogene. CDR3 length: 19 residues. The CDR3: CASSKTTRGMCSYNSPLHF. In DNA, the CDR3 is TGTGCCAGCAGCAAAACCACCAGGGGAATGTGTTCCTATAATTCACCCCTCCACTTT.

V usage is TRBV19 and J usage is TRBJ2-6; D might be TRBD1 (5 bases). V lost 8 bases and J 0 bases, leaving 8 bases between the germline ends. This CDR3 has 14 amino acids. CDR1 is LNHDA, CDR2 SQIVND, per germline (reference sequence). The CDR3 region has the DNA TGTGCCAGTGACAGTAGCTCTGGGGCCAACGTCCTGACTTTC. Translating gives CASDSSSGANVLTF. Based on the CDR3 plus reference TRBV19 and TRBJ2-6, the full variable domain is DGGITQSPKYLFRKEGQNVTLSCEQNLNHDAMYWYRQDPGQGLRLIYYSQIVNDFQKGDIAEGYSVSREKKESFPLTVTSAQKNPTAFYLCASDSSSGANVLTFGAGSRLTVL.